These 30 T cell receptor beta chains were sequenced from one sample in a study of cytomegalovirus exposure and HLA in healthy donors (dated 2017 in TCRdb). The library was obtained by the immunoSEQ multiplex PCR assay. For the multiplex PCR, a mixture combining 60 forward primers for TCR Vbeta segments and 13 reverse primers for TCR Jbeta segments was used. This immuneACCESS table, as held by TCRdb, lists in-frame sequences with V and J called but not all clones. Of the missing ones, under half trace to an unresolved V gene in checked studies; the others have no known cause. The sample table shows around 190,000 clones, and more than 65% are seen once. In total, the top ten clones hold roughly 3.6% of the sample. Sequencing used PBMCs. The receptors originated from a man aged 35-49 years in good health and CMV-seropositive.

The chain links TRBV27 to TRBJ1-5, with D possibly TRBD1 on 5 matching bases. V dropped 0 bases and J dropped 4 bases, with 13 bases sitting between them. This CDR3 is 16 amino acids long. The germline CDR1 and CDR2 sequences are MNHEY and SMNVEV (reference sequence). The CDR3 is CASSLSIQGGNQPQHF. CDR3 DNA sequence: TGTGCCAGCAGTTTATCGATCCAGGGAGGAAATCAGCCCCAGCATTTT.

The chain joins TRBV9 to TRBJ2-1; TRBD1 is a possible D gene (6 bases). This CDR3 contains 15 residues. The germline CDR1 and CDR2 sequences are SGDLS and YYNGEE. Trimming took 3 bases from V and 9 from J, leaving 19 bases between them. CDR3: CASSAGTWEGSEQFF. The CDR3 region has the DNA TGTGCCAGCAGCGCCGGGACATGGGAAGGGAGTGAGCAGTTCTTC.

The chain is built from TRBV4-1 and TRBJ1-2; no firm D call. This CDR3 comprises 17 residues. Germline V gives CDR1 MGHRA, CDR2 YSYEKL. V lost 0 bases, J lost 2 bases, and 16 bases lay in between. This CDR3 is CASSQDLSRSRNYGYTF. CDR3 nucleotide sequence: TGCGCCAGCAGCCAAGATCTTTCGAGGTCCCGAAACTATGGCTACACCTTC.

This clone was counted a few times. This chain links TRBV5-4 with TRBJ1-1; tentative D call: TRBD1 (6 bases). The CDR3 length is 14 residues. Germline values: CDR1 SGHNT, CDR2 YYREEE (reference sequence). Trimming left V 4 bases short and J 1 base short, with 11 bases between. CDR3: CASSTKTGNTEAFF. CDR3 sequence (DNA): TGTGCCAGCAGCACAAAGACAGGGAACACTGAAGCTTTCTTT.

V and J are TRBV13 and TRBJ2-3; D is possibly TRBD1 (5 bases). Germline V CDR1 and CDR2: PRHDT, FYEKMQ (reference sequence). The ends were cut back, 8 bases at V and 0 bases at J, with 9 bases in the middle. The CDR3 loop spans 13 amino acids. The CDR3 DNA reads as TGTGCCAGCGAAGACAGTAGCACAGATACGCAGTATTTT. Amino acids: CASEDSSTDTQYF.

This chain joins TRBV5-1 and TRBJ2-7, with D maybe TRBD1 (5 bases). V lost 0 bases, J lost 7 bases, and 14 bases lay in between. Germline V gives CDR1 SGHRS, CDR2 YFSETQ. The CDR3 contains 14 residues. The CDR3 sequence is CASSLEGRSREQYF. For the CDR3, the DNA is TGCGCCAGCAGCTTGGAGGGGCGGTCGCGTGAGCAGTACTTC.

This chain links TRBV29-1 with TRBJ1-5, with TRBD1 as a possible D gene (5 bases). CDR3 length equals 13 residues. Trimming took off 4 bases at V and 3 bases at J, with 10 bases between the two ends. Germline loops: CDR1 SQVTM, CDR2 ANQGSEA. CDR3 amino acids: CSVGGGDNQPQHF. CDR3 coding DNA: TGCAGCGTTGGGGGCGGGGACAATCAGCCCCAGCATTTT.

This chain links TRBV6-4 with TRBJ1-1; D not certain. Germline CDR1 reads MRHNA; CDR2 reads SNTAGT. The CDR3 runs to 14 residues. The V end was cut by 8 bases, the J end by 0 bases, with 13 bases between. This chain's CDR3 is CASRRHNMNTEAFF. CDR3 nucleotides: TGTGCCAGCCGAAGACATAACATGAACACTGAAGCTTTCTTT.

The chain combines TRBV5-1 with TRBJ2-1, with 7 bases lining up with TRBD2. J was trimmed by 3 bases and V by 1 base; bases with no gene match: 7. This CDR3 region has 16 residues. The germline V gene encodes CDR1 SGHRS and CDR2 YFSETQ. The DNA of the CDR3 is TGCGCCAGCAGCTTGACCCCCGGGGAGGGCTACAATGAGCAGTTCTTC. Protein product: CASSLTPGEGYNEQFF.

This sequence joins TRBV4-3 and TRBJ2-1; TRBD1 matches 10 bases. V lost 3 bases to trimming and J lost 0 bases; unmatched junction nucleotides: 17. Per germline, CDR1 LGHNA and CDR2 YSLEER. The CDR3 is made up of 21 amino acids. The CDR3 DNA reads as TGCGCCAGCAGCCAGAACCCCGGGACAGGGGCGCGAGCGGCCTCCTACAATGAGCAGTTCTTC. It is translated as CASSQNPGTGARAASYNEQFF.

The chain couples TRBV4-1 to TRBJ2-3; TRBD2 matches at 10 bases. Germline-derived CDR1 and CDR2 are MGHRA and YSYEKL. The CDR3 has 15 residues. J lost 0 bases, V lost 5 bases, and 2 bases had no gene match. In DNA form, the CDR3 reads TGCGCCAGCAGCATACTAGCGGGAAGCACAGATACGCAGTATTTT. Translation: CASSILAGSTDTQYF.

This clone was recorded a few times. This chain uses TRBV28 with TRBJ1-4, with D perhaps matching TRBD1 (5 bases). Germline-derived CDR1 and CDR2 are MDHEN and SYDVKM. The CDR3 spans 13 residues. The V end was cut by 5 bases, the J end by 7 bases, with 11 bases between. The CDR3 region is CASSPVRGEKLFF. Written as DNA, the CDR3 is TGTGCCAGCAGTCCCGTTAGGGGTGAAAAACTGTTTTTT.

The chain couples TRBV21-1 to TRBJ1-1; TRBD1 is the table's D call and was not checked against the DNA. TRBV21-1 is designated a pseudogene. The CDR3 has 16 amino acids. CDR3 in amino acids: CASSKAGDRGNLEAFF. CDR3 coding DNA: TGTGCCAGCAGCAAAGCGGGGGACAGGGGGAACCTTGAAGCTTTCTTT.

CDR3 in DNA: TGTGCCAGCAGCTTGCGAGACAGGGGTTGGGGTAATGAAAAACTGTTTTTT. It codes for CASSLRDRGWGNEKLFF. V usage is TRBV5-4 and J usage is TRBJ1-4; TRBD1 matches at 8 bases. V trimming: 1 base; J trimming: 4 bases; junction bases outside the gene matches: 9. The CDR3 runs to 17 residues. Germline V gives CDR1 SGHNT, CDR2 YYREEE (reference sequence).

The chain links TRBV18 to TRBJ2-7; tentative D call: TRBD1 (5 bases). The V and J ends lost 1 base and 4 bases respectively, with 11 bases between them. The germline V gene has CDR1 KGHSH and CDR2 LQKENI. CDR3 size: 14 residues. CDR3 residues: CASSPQAGKYEQYF. DNA for the CDR3: TGTGCCAGCTCACCACAGGCAGGGAAGTACGAGCAGTACTTC.

V is TRBV2 and J is TRBJ1-5; D unresolved. Germline CDR1 SNHLY, CDR2 FYNNEI. The CDR3 has 14 residues. The V gene lost 8 bases and the J gene lost 3 bases, with 14 bases spanning the gap. CDR3 in amino acids: CASSEVQTNQPQHF. The CDR3 nucleotides read TGTGCCAGCTCAGAGGTGCAGACCAATCAGCCCCAGCATTTT.

The chain recombines TRBV20-1 with TRBJ2-3, with D possibly being TRBD2 (5 bases). The germline gives CDR1 DFQATT, CDR2 SNEGSKA (reference sequence). V was clipped by 4 bases and J by 5 bases, with 7 bases between them. The CDR3 totals 11 residues. The CDR3 loop is CSATRGDTQYF. CDR3 nucleotides: TGCAGTGCTACCCGGGGAGATACGCAGTATTTT.

V gene TRBV5-1 combines with J gene TRBJ2-7; TRBD1 might be the D (5 bases). The CDR3 extends over 15 amino acids. With 4 bases removed from V and 3 bases from J, the gap between germline ends came to 17 bases. Looked up from germline, CDR1 is SGHRS and CDR2 is YFSETQ. The CDR3 reads CASSVWTDKGYEQYF. In DNA, the CDR3 is TGCGCCAGCAGCGTGTGGACGGACAAAGGCTACGAGCAGTACTTC.

The genes are TRBV5-1 and TRBJ2-3, with 10 bases lining up with TRBD2. The CDR3 covers 17 residues. Losses at the gene ends were 2 bases for V and 3 bases for J; bases not matched to a gene: 9. Germline assignment: CDR1 SGHRS and CDR2 YFSETQ. The CDR3 region has the DNA TGCGCCAGCAGCTTTAGGCCTAGCGGGAGTCCTACAGATACGCAGTATTTT. Its protein is CASSFRPSGSPTDTQYF.

The chain is built from TRBV10-3 and TRBJ1-2; D might be TRBD1 (5 bases). This CDR3 contains 14 residues. V shed 4 bases and J shed 3 bases, with 12 bases lying between them. Germline values: CDR1 ENHRY, CDR2 SYGVKD. The CDR3 reads CAISGGVEDYGYTF. In DNA, the CDR3 is TGTGCCATCAGTGGGGGGGTGGAGGACTATGGCTACACCTTC.

The chain joins TRBV10-1 to TRBJ2-7, with D possibly being TRBD2 (6 bases). V was trimmed by 2 bases and J by 3 bases, leaving 11 bases between them. CDR1 is WNHNN, CDR2 SYGVQD, per germline (reference sequence). The CDR3 is made up of 14 amino acids. In DNA form, the CDR3 reads TGCGCCAGCAGTGAGGGGGACTCCCTCTACGAGCAGTACTTC. This codes for CASSEGDSLYEQYF.

In this sample, this clone turned up a few times. This sequence joins TRBV5-1 and TRBJ1-2; TRBD1 is a possible D gene (6 bases). In germline, CDR1 is SGHRS, CDR2 YFSETQ. V lost 3 bases to trimming and J lost 4 bases, with 10 bases between them. The CDR3 runs 13 residues. CDR3 loop: CASSSGQTYGYTF. The CDR3 DNA follows: TGCGCCAGCAGCTCCGGACAGACCTATGGCTACACCTTC.

CDR3 DNA: TGTGCCAGCGGGACAGTCGGGGTAAATCAGCCCCAGCATTTT. It encodes CASGTVGVNQPQHF. This chain uses TRBV2 with TRBJ1-5; 7 nucleotides align to TRBD1. V shed 8 bases, J shed 4 bases, and the junction held 8 bases outside the gene matches. The germline V gene has CDR1 SNHLY and CDR2 FYNNEI. This CDR3 spans 14 amino acids.

The CDR3, as DNA: TGTGCCAGCAGCTTAACGGGACAAGAAAACATTCAGTACTTC. Protein product: CASSLTGQENIQYF. The J gene is TRBJ2-4, the V gene TRBV7-3, with D tentatively TRBD1 (6 bases). Germline V gives CDR1 SGHTA, CDR2 FQGTGA. This CDR3 is 14 amino acids long. Trimming stripped 0 bases from V and 5 bases from J, with 8 bases between.

The chain recombines TRBV28 with TRBJ1-1, with D unclear. V was trimmed by 1 base and J by 1 base, leaving 7 bases between them. The germline V gene encodes CDR1 MDHEN and CDR2 SYDVKM. The CDR3 sequence is 14 residues long. CDR3 residues: CASSLSTANTEAFF. As DNA, the CDR3 is TGTGCCAGCAGTTTATCCACAGCGAACACTGAAGCTTTCTTT. Based on the CDR3 plus reference TRBV28 and TRBJ1-1, the full variable domain is DVKVTQSSRYLVKRTGEKVFLECVQDMDHENMFWYRQDPGLGLRLIYFSYDVKMKEKGDIPEGYSVSREKKERFSLILESASTNQTSMYLCASSLSTANTEAFFGQGTRLTVV.

The gene calls are TRBV11-1 and TRBJ2-4; D remains unclear. The CDR3 spans 13 residues. Germline loops: CDR1 SGHAT, CDR2 FQDESV (reference sequence). V was cut by 1 base and J by 6 bases, with 7 bases left in between. CDR3 protein: CASSLDPINIQYF. The CDR3 DNA reads TGTGCCAGCAGCTTAGATCCCATAAACATTCAGTACTTC. Full variable domain (rest looked up from reference TRBV11-1 and TRBJ2-4): EAEVAQSPRYKITEKSQAVAFWCDPISGHATLYWYRQILGQGPELLVQFQDESVVDDSQLPKDRFSAERLKGVDSTLKIQPAELGDSAMYLCASSLDPINIQYFGAGTRLSVL.

The chain employs TRBV7-9 and TRBJ1-1; D call uncertain. The CDR3 is made up of 16 amino acids. Germline V gene lookup returns CDR1 SEHNR and CDR2 FQNEAQ (reference sequence). Trimming stripped 4 bases from V and 0 bases from J, with 15 bases between. CDR3 sequence reads: CASSSKWAHLNTEAFF. CDR3 nucleotides: TGTGCCAGCAGCTCAAAATGGGCCCATTTGAACACTGAAGCTTTCTTT.

The rearrangement joins TRBV30 to TRBJ1-4; 9 nucleotides agree with TRBD1. The CDR3 loop spans 15 amino acids. Germline V lookup: CDR1 GTSNPN, CDR2 SVGIG (reference sequence). With 1 base clipped from V and 8 bases from J, the junction kept 8 bases outside the gene matches. The CDR3 nucleotides are TGTGCCTGGAGTGGACTGGGACAGGGTGGGGAAAAACTGTTTTTT. This sequence encodes CAWSGLGQGGEKLFF.

The V call is TRBV19, the J call TRBJ1-1; 8 bases align to TRBD1. CDR3 length: 16 residues. With V trimmed by 3 bases and J by 0 bases, 6 bases remained unmatched. Germline V CDR1 and CDR2: LNHDA, SQIVND (reference sequence). The CDR3 region is CASSIATGALNTEAFF. CDR3 nucleotide sequence: TGTGCCAGTAGTATCGCGACAGGGGCGCTGAACACTGAAGCTTTCTTT.

The chain uses TRBV4-3 and TRBJ2-4; TRBD2 is a possible D gene (5 bases). The CDR3 consists of 14 residues. Trimming took 1 base from V and 5 from J, leaving 9 bases between them. Germline lookup yields CDR1 LGHNA and CDR2 YSLEER. The CDR3 sequence: CASSQGISENIQYF. The CDR3 region has the DNA TGCGCCAGCAGCCAAGGGATTAGCGAAAACATTCAGTACTTC.